This T cell receptor (beta chain) was documented in a study of blood T cell repertoires in COVID-19. Study summary: Nucleic acid was either cDNA or gDNA, and it came from T cells, B-cell-depleted T cells, or PBMCs.

Clones were sequenced by immunoSEQ multiplex PCR, and TCRdb holds only the in-frame ones, with some missing. The repertoire consists of approximately 300,000 clones, with roughly 90% occurring once and the leading ten covering about a fifth. Membership in each cohort depended on participant-reported clinical history. Recovery meant two consecutive negative NP/OP PCR tests, professional clearance, or resolved symptoms. This clone has only one observation. V shed 1 base and J shed 6 bases, with 15 bases lying between them. Germline loops: CDR1 MDHEN, CDR2 SYDVKM. The CDR3 length is 15 residues. This sequence joins TRBV28 and TRBJ1-2; no definite D call. Source material: PBMCs or T cells enriched from blood (not recorded which). The TCR sequence derives from a woman in her thirties who had recovered from COVID-19. The CDR3 is CASSLYDGGLDGYTF. CDR3 coding DNA: TGTGCCAGCAGTTTATATGACGGTGGGCTGGATGGCTACACCTTC.